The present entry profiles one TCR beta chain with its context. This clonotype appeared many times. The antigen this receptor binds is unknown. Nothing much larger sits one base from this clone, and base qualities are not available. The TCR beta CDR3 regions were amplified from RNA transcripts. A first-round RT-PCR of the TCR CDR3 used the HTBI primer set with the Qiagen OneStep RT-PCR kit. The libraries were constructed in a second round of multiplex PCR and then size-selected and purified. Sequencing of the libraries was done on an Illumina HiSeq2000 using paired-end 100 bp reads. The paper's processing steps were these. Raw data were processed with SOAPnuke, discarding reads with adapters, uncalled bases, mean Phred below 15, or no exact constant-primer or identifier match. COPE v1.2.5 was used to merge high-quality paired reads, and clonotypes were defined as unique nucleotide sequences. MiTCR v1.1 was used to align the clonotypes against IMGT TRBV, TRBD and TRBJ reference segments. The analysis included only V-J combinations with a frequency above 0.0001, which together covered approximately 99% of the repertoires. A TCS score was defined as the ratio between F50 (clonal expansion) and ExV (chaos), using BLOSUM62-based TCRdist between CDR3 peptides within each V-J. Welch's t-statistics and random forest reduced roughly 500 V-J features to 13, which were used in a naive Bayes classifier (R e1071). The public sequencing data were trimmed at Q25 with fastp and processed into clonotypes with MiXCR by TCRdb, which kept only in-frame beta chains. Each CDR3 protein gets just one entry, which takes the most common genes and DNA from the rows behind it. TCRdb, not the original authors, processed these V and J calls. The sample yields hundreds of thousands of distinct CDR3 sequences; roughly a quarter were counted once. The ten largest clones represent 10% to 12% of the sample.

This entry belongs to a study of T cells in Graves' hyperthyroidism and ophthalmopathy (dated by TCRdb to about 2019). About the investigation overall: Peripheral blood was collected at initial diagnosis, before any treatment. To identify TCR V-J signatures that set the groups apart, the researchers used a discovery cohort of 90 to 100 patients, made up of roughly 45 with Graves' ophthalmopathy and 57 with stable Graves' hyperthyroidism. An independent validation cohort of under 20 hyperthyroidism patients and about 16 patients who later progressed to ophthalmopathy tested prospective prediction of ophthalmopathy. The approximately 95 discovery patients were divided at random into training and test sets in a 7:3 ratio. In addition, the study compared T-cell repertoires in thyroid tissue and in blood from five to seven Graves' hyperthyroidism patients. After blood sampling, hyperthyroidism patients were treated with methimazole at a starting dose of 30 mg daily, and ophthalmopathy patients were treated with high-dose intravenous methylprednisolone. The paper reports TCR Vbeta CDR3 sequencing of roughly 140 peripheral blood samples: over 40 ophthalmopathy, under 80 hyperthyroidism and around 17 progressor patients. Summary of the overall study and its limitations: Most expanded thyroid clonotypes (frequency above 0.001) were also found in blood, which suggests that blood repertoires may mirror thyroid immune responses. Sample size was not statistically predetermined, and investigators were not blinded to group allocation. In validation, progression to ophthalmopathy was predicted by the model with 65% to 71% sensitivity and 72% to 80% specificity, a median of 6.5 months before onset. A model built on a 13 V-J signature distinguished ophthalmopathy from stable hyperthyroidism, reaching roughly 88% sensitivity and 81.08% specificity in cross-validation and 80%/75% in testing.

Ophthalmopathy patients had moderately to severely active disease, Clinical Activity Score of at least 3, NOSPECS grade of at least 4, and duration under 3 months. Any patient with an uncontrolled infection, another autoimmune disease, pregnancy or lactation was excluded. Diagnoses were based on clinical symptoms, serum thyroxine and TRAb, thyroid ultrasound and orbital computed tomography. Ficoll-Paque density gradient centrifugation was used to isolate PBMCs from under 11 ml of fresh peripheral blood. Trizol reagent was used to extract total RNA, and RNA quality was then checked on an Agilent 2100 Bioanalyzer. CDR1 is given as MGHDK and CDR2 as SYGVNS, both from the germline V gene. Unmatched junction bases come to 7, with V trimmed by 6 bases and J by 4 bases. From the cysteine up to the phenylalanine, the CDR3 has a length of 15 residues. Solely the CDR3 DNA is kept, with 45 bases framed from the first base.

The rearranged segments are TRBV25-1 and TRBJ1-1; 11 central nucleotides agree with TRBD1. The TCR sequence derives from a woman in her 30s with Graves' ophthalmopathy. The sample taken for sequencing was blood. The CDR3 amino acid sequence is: CASSPGQGAITEAFF. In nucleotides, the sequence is TGTGCCAGCAGCCCCGGACAGGGGGCAATCACTGAAGCTTTCTTT.